This T cell receptor (beta chain) was captured in a study of Ad26.COV2.S vaccination and SARS-CoV-2 variants. Study summary: Of the COV1001 trial arms, the Ad26.COV2.S arm included the donor. Each vaccinee took Ad26.COV2.S intramuscularly, once or twice 56 days apart.

CDR1 KGHSH and CDR2 LQKENI come from the germline V gene. Between the trimmed V and J ends, which lost 3 bases and 6 bases, there was a span of 14 bases. There are 14 residues in the CDR3. Indicated treatment: some 20 received Ad26.COV2.S at low or high dose, single or two shots; 5 received placebo; per-sample allocation not given. After the first vaccine or placebo injection, samples were drawn on day 63. In Boston, an adult donor aged 18-55 years took part. TCRdb keeps only in-frame clones here, not all; method: immunoSEQ multiplex PCR. The table records around 380,000 clones, about 85% of them present only once. Study-wide points: It is possible that the TCR breadth and depth analyses underestimated the total T cell responses.

Comment on this clone: Its matching antigen is unknown.

The sequence was collected from a person between 18 and 59 years old who received the Ad26.COV2.S COVID-19 vaccine or a placebo. The chain uses TRBV18 and TRBJ1-2; weak D call: TRBD1 (6 bases). This specimen was peripheral blood, taken in a trial of Ad26.COV2.S vaccine versus placebo. The CDR3 sequence: CASSPGAGENGYTF. The CDR3 nucleotides are TGTGCCAGCTCACCGGGGGCAGGGGAAAATGGCTACACCTTC.